This TCR beta chain appears in the sequencing data of a study of early T cells in non-severe SARS-CoV-2 infection. With 3 bases removed from V and 4 bases from J, the gap between germline ends came to 13 bases. CDR1 and CDR2 from the germline V gene are SGHRS and YFSETQ. The CDR3 length is 14 residues. This clonotype was seen many times. From the 5' RACE reads, TCRdb called clonotypes with MiXCR, one entry per CDR3 protein. The table includes around 50,000 distinct CDR3 sequences, approximately 8.1% detected once. The V call is TRBV5-1, the J call TRBJ1-1; D is uncertain. The source material was whole blood. The TCR was taken from an adult who was a healthcare worker with PCR-confirmed SARS-CoV-2 infection or an uninfected control (not recorded which). CDR3 coding DNA: TGCGCCAGCAGCTCCGACAACCTCATCACTGAAGCTTTCTTT. Its translation is CASSSDNLITEAFF.